The rows below give T cell receptor beta chains drawn from one sample of a study of T cell responses to AZD1222 COVID-19 vaccine. Generated by immunoSEQ multiplex PCR, the TCRdb table keeps only in-frame clones and is missing some. The repertoire holds 150,000 to 200,000 clones, with approximately 93% as singletons. Specimen: peripheral blood, collected on day 0 of AZD1222 vaccination. The receptors shown here come from an adult in good health. The CDR3 runs from the conserved cysteine through the conserved F or W. The order of the fields is clone size, V gene, D gene, J gene, CDR3 protein, CDR3 DNA. A D gene is named only where the DNA matches it firmly. Expanded clones get a size class; other rows say once, few or many, or leave the size out.

clone size: .; V gene: TRBV19; D gene: .; J gene: TRBJ1-5; CDR3 protein: CASSMFSNQPQHF; CDR3 DNA: TGTGCCAGTAGTATGTTTAGCAATCAGCCCCAGCATTTT
clone size: .; V gene: TRBV28; D gene: TRBD1; J gene: TRBJ1-5; CDR3 protein: CASRFTGVGGPQHF; CDR3 DNA: TGTGCCAGCAGATTTACAGGGGTGGGAGGGCCCCAGCATTTT
clone size: .; V gene: TRBV6-6; D gene: .; J gene: TRBJ1-6; CDR3 protein: CASSLGTENSPLHF; CDR3 DNA: TGTGCCAGCAGCCTTGGGACTGAAAATTCACCCCTCCACTTT
clone size: .; V gene: TRBV5-1; D gene: TRBD1; J gene: TRBJ2-5; CDR3 protein: CASSLQTGGYQETQYF; CDR3 DNA: TGCGCCAGCAGCCTCCAGACAGGGGGCTACCAAGAGACCCAGTACTTC
clone size: .; V gene: TRBV5-1; D gene: TRBD1; J gene: TRBJ1-2; CDR3 protein: CASSLGQGISYGYTF; CDR3 DNA: TGCGCCAGCAGCTTAGGACAGGGTATTTCCTACGGCTACACCTTC
clone size: once; V gene: TRBV3-1/TRBV3-2; D gene: .; J gene: TRBJ1-3; CDR3 protein: CASSPVGNTIYF; CDR3 DNA: TGTGCCAGCAGCCCCGTGGGAAACACCATATATTTT
clone size: once; V gene: TRBV2; D gene: .; J gene: TRBJ1-1; CDR3 protein: CASSVDRAEAFF; CDR3 DNA: TGTGCCAGCAGTGTAGACCGCGCTGAAGCTTTCTTT
clone size: once; V gene: TRBV5-4; D gene: TRBD2; J gene: TRBJ2-3; CDR3 protein: CASSRAGAGTDTQYF; CDR3 DNA: TGTGCCAGCAGCAGAGCGGGGGCCGGCACAGATACGCAGTATTTT
clone size: .; V gene: TRBV4-1; D gene: .; J gene: TRBJ1-4; CDR3 protein: CASSQAESDRKLFF; CDR3 DNA: TGCGCCAGCAGCCAAGCAGAGAGCGACAGAAAACTGTTTTTT
clone size: once; V gene: TRBV7-2; D gene: .; J gene: TRBJ1-2; CDR3 protein: CASSLGAGDFGYTF; CDR3 DNA: TGTGCCAGCAGCTTAGGGGCGGGGGATTTTGGCTACACCTTC
clone size: .; V gene: TRBV7-2; D gene: .; J gene: TRBJ2-3; CDR3 protein: CASSLRTDTQYF; CDR3 DNA: TGTGCCAGCAGCTTAAGGACAGATACGCAGTATTTT
clone size: .; V gene: TRBV2; D gene: TRBD2; J gene: TRBJ2-5; CDR3 protein: CASSEDLAGETQYF; CDR3 DNA: TGTGCCAGCAGTGAAGATCTAGCGGGAGAGACCCAGTACTTC
clone size: once; V gene: TRBV28; D gene: TRBD2; J gene: TRBJ2-1; CDR3 protein: CASSLYAGGAPSREQFF; CDR3 DNA: TGTGCCAGCAGTTTATACGCGGGGGGGGCCCCCTCGCGGGAGCAGTTCTTC
clone size: once; V gene: TRBV5-6; D gene: .; J gene: TRBJ1-2; CDR3 protein: CASSSVRFGGGFYGYTF; CDR3 DNA: TGTGCCAGCAGCTCGGTCCGGTTTGGAGGCGGATTCTATGGCTACACCTTC
clone size: .; V gene: TRBV24-1; D gene: TRBD2; J gene: TRBJ2-3; CDR3 protein: CATSDLERGGRTDTQYF; CDR3 DNA: TGTGCCACCAGTGATCTTGAGCGGGGGGGTCGCACAGATACGCAGTATTTT
clone size: once; V gene: TRBV19; D gene: .; J gene: TRBJ2-3; CDR3 protein: CASWGRGSTDTQYF; CDR3 DNA: TGTGCCAGCTGGGGTAGGGGTAGCACAGATACGCAGTATTTT
clone size: once; V gene: TRBV9; D gene: TRBD2; J gene: TRBJ2-1; CDR3 protein: CASSVQPSGGAWYEQFF; CDR3 DNA: TGTGCCAGCAGCGTCCAACCGAGCGGGGGGGCCTGGTATGAGCAGTTCTTC
clone size: .; V gene: TRBV2; D gene: .; J gene: TRBJ1-3; CDR3 protein: CASILDGGSGNTIYF; CDR3 DNA: .
clone size: .; V gene: TRBV6-1; D gene: TRBD1; J gene: TRBJ2-7; CDR3 protein: CASSEAQTGSYEQYF; CDR3 DNA: TGTGCCAGCAGTGAAGCCCAGACAGGGAGCTACGAGCAGTACTTC
clone size: .; V gene: TRBV10-1; D gene: .; J gene: TRBJ1-2; CDR3 protein: CASPYWYGYTF; CDR3 DNA: TGCGCCAGCCCTTATTGGTATGGCTACACCTTC
clone size: .; V gene: TRBV29-1; D gene: .; J gene: TRBJ1-2; CDR3 protein: CSVETGLINYGYTF; CDR3 DNA: TGCAGCGTTGAAACAGGGCTTATTAACTATGGCTACACCTTC
clone size: .; V gene: TRBV6-5; D gene: .; J gene: TRBJ2-3; CDR3 protein: CASRQSTDTQYF; CDR3 DNA: TGTGCCAGCAGACAAAGCACAGATACGCAGTATTTT